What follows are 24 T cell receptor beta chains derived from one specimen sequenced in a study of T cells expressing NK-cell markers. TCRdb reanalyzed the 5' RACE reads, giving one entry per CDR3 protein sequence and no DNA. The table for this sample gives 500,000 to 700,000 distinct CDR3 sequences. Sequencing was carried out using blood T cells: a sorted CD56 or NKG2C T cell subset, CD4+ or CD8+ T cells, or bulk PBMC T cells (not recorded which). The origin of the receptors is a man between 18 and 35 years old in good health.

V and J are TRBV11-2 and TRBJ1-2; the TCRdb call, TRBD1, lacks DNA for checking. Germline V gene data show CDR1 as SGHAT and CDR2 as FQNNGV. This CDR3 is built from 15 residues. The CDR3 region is CASSSDPGDNYGYTF. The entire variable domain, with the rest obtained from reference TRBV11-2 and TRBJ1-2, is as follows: EAGVAQSPRYKIIEKRQSVAFWCNPISGHATLYWYQQILGQGPKLLIQFQNNGVVDDSQLPKDRFSAERLKGVDSTLKIQPAKLEDSAVYLCASSSDPGDNYGYTFGSGTRLTVV.

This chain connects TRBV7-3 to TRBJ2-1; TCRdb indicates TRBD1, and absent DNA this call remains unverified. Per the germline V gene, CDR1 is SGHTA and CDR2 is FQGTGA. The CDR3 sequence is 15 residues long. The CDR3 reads CASSNPDRGHYEQFF.

The CDR3 is CASSLGQGRTDTQYF. This chain uses TRBV5-1 with TRBJ2-3; TCRdb's D call of TRBD1 is untestable without DNA. This CDR3 comprises 15 residues. Germline V gene lookup returns CDR1 SGHRS and CDR2 YFSETQ.

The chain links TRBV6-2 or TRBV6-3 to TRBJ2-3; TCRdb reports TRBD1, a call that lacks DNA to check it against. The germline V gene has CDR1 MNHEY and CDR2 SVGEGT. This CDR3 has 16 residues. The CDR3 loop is CASSYSYRTLTDTQYF.

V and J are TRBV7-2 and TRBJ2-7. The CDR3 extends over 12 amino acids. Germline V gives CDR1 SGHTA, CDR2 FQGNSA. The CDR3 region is CASSTHPSEQYF.

The chain's CDR3 is CASSSGAKNIQYF. The V call is TRBV6-6, the J call TRBJ2-4. CDR3 size: 13 residues. Germline V gene data show CDR1 as MNHNY and CDR2 as SVGAGI (reference sequence).

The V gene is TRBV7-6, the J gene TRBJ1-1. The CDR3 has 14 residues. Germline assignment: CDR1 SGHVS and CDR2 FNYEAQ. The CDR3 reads CASSLTGQSTEAFF.

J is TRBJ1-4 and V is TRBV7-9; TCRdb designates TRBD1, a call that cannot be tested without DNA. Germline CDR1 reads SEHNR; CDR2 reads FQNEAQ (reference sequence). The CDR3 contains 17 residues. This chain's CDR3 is CASSLSLSGQFNEKLFF. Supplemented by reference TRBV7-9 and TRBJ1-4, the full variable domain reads DTGVSQNPRHKITKRGQNVTFRCDPISEHNRLYWYRQTLGQGPEFLTYFQNEAQLEKSRLLSDRFSAERPKGSFSTLEIQRTEQGDSAMYLCASSLSLSGQFNEKLFFGSGTQLSVL.

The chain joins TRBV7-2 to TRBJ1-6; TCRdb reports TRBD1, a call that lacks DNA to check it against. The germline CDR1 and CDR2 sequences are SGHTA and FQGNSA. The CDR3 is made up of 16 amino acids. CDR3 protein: CASSLESGHRYSPLHF.

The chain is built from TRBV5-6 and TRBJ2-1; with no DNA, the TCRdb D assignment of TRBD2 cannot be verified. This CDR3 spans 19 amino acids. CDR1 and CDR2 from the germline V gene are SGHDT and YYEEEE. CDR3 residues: CASSPTGLAGPFSYNEQFF.

The CDR3 spells CSVEILGASNYGYTF. This chain connects TRBV29-1 to TRBJ1-2; TCRdb lists TRBD1, though no DNA is available to test this call. There are 15 residues in the CDR3. The V gene's germline CDR1 is SQVTM and CDR2 ANQGSEA. Full variable domain (rest looked up from reference TRBV29-1 and TRBJ1-2): SAVISQKPSRDICQRGTSLTIQCQVDSQVTMMFWYRQQPGQSLTLIATANQGSEATYESGFVIDKFPISRPNLTFSTLTVSNMSPEDSSIYLCSVEILGASNYGYTFGSGTRLTVV.

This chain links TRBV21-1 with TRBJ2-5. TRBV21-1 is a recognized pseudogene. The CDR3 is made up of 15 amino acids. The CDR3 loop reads CASSRRQTKQETQYF.

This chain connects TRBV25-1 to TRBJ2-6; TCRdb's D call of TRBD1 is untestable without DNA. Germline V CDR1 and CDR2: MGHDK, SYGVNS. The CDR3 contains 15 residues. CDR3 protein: CASSQQGAGANVLTF.

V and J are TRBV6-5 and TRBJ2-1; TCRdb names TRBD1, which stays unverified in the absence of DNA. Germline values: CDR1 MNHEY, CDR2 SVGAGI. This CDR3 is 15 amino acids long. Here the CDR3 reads CASSYPGGGHGEQFF.

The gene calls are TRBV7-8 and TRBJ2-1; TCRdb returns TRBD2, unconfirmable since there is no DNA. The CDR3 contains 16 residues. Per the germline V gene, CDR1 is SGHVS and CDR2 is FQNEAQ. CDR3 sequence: CASSSDLAATYNEQFF.

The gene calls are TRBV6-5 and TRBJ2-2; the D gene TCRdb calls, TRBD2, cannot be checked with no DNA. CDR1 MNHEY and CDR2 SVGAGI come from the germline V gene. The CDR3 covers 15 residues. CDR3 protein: CASSFLARDTGELFF.

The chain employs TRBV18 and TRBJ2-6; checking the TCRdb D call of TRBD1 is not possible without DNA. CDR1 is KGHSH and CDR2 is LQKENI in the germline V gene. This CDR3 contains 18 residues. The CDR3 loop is CASSPPGQGRSGANVLTF.

CDR3 region: CSGSGTQENTEAFF. V is TRBV29-1 and J is TRBJ1-1; TCRdb calls TRBD1, which cannot be checked without DNA. The CDR3 contains 14 residues. CDR1 is SQVTM and CDR2 is ANQGSEA in the germline V gene. The full variable domain, its missing parts supplied by reference TRBV29-1 and TRBJ1-1, is SAVISQKPSRDICQRGTSLTIQCQVDSQVTMMFWYRQQPGQSLTLIATANQGSEATYESGFVIDKFPISRPNLTFSTLTVSNMSPEDSSIYLCSGSGTQENTEAFFGQGTRLTVV.

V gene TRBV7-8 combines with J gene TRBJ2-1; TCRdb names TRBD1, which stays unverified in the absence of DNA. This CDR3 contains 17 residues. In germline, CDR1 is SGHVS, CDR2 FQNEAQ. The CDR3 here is CASSQGGTASSYNEQFF.

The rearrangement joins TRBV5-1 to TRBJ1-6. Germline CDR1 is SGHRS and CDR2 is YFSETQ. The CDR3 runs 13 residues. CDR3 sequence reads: CASSLGSRSPLHF.

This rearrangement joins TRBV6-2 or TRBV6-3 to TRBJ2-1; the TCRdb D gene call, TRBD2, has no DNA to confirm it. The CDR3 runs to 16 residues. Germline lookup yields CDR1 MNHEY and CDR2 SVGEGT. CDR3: CASSSQLAGANNEQFF.

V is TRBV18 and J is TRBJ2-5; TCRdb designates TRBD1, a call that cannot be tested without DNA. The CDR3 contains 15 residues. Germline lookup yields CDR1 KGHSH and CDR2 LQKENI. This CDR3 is CASSPGEGGAETQYF.

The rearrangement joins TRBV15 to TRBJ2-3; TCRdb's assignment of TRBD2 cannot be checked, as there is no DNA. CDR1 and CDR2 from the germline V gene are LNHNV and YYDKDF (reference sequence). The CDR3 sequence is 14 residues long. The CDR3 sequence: CATSRKRDSDTQYF.

The CDR3 loop reads CSAGLAGVETQYF. The chain links TRBV20-1 to TRBJ2-5; TCRdb indicates TRBD2, and absent DNA this call remains unverified. The CDR3 contains 13 residues. CDR1 is DFQATT, CDR2 SNEGSKA, per germline (reference sequence).